The next 9 T cell receptor beta chains were all read from a single sample in a study of T cell responses to AZD1222 COVID-19 vaccine. Assay: immunoSEQ multiplex PCR; the TCRdb copy retains only in-frame clones and omits some. The sample holds about 200,000 clones; 85% to 95% are singletons and the top ten take less than 1.2%. The material was peripheral blood, obtained 28 days after the second AZD1222 dose. The receptors here all came from an adult who received the AZD1222 COVID-19 vaccine.

Remarks on this clone: At the DNA level, this CDR3 is encoded by other sequences in the same sample as well. This chain joins TRBV27 and TRBJ1-5; 10 bases agree with TRBD1. The V gene's germline CDR1 is MNHEY and CDR2 SMNVEV (reference sequence). J was trimmed by 5 bases and V by 5 bases; bases with no gene match: 3. The CDR3 covers 14 residues. CDR3 loop: CASSPGTGDQPQHF. In DNA form, the CDR3 reads TGTGCCAGCAGTCCGGGGACAGGGGATCAGCCCCAGCATTTT.

The CDR3 DNA follows: TGTGCCAGCTCACCATCAGTACTGAACACTGAAGCTTTCTTT. Translated, it gives CASSPSVLNTEAFF. The V and J genes are TRBV18 and TRBJ1-1; D unresolved. The CDR3 has 14 amino acids. Trimming cost V 2 bases and J 0 bases, with 7 bases left between them. From germline, CDR1 is KGHSH and CDR2 LQKENI. The full variable domain, its missing parts supplied by reference TRBV18 and TRBJ1-1, is NAGVMQNPRHLVRRRGQEARLRCSPMKGHSHVYWYRQLPEEGLKFMVYLQKENIIDESGMPKERFSAEFPKEGPSILRIQQVVRGDSAAYFCASSPSVLNTEAFFGQGTRLTVV.

This clone was found a few times. The V gene is TRBV29-1, the J gene TRBJ1-5; D not resolved. This CDR3 has 14 residues. Trimming left V 6 bases short and J 7 bases short, with 19 bases between. Germline V gene sequence: CDR1 SQVTM, CDR2 ANQGSEA. CDR3 region: CSVQSVGIGQPQHF. In nucleotides, the CDR3 is TGCAGCGTCCAATCAGTCGGGATTGGGCAGCCCCAGCATTTT. Variable domain in full (rest from reference TRBV29-1 and TRBJ1-5): SAVISQKPSRDICQRGTSLTIQCQVDSQVTMMFWYRQQPGQSLTLIATANQGSEATYESGFVIDKFPISRPNLTFSTLTVSNMSPEDSSIYLCSVQSVGIGQPQHFGDGTRLSIL.

The rearrangement joins TRBV5-1 to TRBJ1-5; possible D gene TRBD1, 5 bases. Germline CDR1 and CDR2: SGHRS and YFSETQ. The CDR3 length is 15 residues. The V and J ends lost 4 bases and 0 bases respectively, with 11 bases between them. CDR3 sequence reads: CASSPGASSNQPQHF. Here the CDR3 DNA reads TGCGCCAGCAGCCCTGGGGCATCTAGCAATCAGCCCCAGCATTTT.

This clone occurred a few times. J is TRBJ2-7 and V is TRBV7-9; 7 bases agree with TRBD1. J gave up 4 bases and V 5 bases, and 20 bases lay outside the gene matches. CDR3 size: 18 residues. Germline CDR1 is SEHNR and CDR2 is FQNEAQ (reference sequence). CDR3 nucleotide sequence: TGTGCCAGCAGCAACAACCTGGGGACGACAGGGCCCTATTACGAGCAGTACTTC. Translation: CASSNNLGTTGPYYEQYF. The full variable domain, in which reference TRBV7-9 and TRBJ2-7 provide the parts outside the CDR3, is DTGVSQNPRHKITKRGQNVTFRCDPISEHNRLYWYRQTLGQGPEFLTYFQNEAQLEKSRLLSDRFSAERPKGSFSTLEIQRTEQGDSAMYLCASSNNLGTTGPYYEQYFGPGTRLTVT.

The sample holds one count of this clone. The chain has TRBV18 and TRBJ2-5; D call uncertain. CDR3 size: 14 residues. Germline CDR1 and CDR2: KGHSH and LQKENI. V was clipped by 0 bases and J by 5 bases, with 10 bases between them. DNA for the CDR3: TGTGCCAGCTCACCACCGGGTCCGCGGGAGACCCAGTACTTC. It specifies CASSPPGPRETQYF.

This chain connects TRBV11-2 to TRBJ2-6; the D gene is possibly TRBD1 (5 bases). The CDR3 extends over 16 amino acids. Germline loops: CDR1 SGHAT, CDR2 FQNNGV. V dropped 1 base and J dropped 2 bases, with 9 bases sitting between them. The CDR3 reads CASSLAPRAGANVLTF. CDR3 nucleotides: TGTGCCAGCAGCTTAGCCCCCAGGGCTGGGGCCAACGTCCTGACTTTC.

V and J are TRBV6-5 and TRBJ1-4; no clear D. CDR3 length: 15 amino acids. Germline values: CDR1 MNHEY, CDR2 SVGAGI. The V and J ends lost 2 bases and 0 bases respectively, with 7 bases between them. CDR3 loop: CASSYQQPTNEKLFF. For the CDR3, the DNA is TGTGCCAGCAGTTACCAGCAGCCAACTAATGAAAAACTGTTTTTT.

This rearrangement joins TRBV2 to TRBJ1-5; the D gene is possibly TRBD1 (6 bases). Germline CDR1 SNHLY, CDR2 FYNNEI. The CDR3 extends over 13 amino acids. Trimming stripped 6 bases from V and 5 bases from J, with 11 bases between. CDR3 coding DNA: TGTGCCAGCAGAACCTCAGGGGATCAGCCCCAGCATTTT. It encodes CASRTSGDQPQHF.